The source of this T cell receptor (beta chain) is a study of memory CD4+ T cells and cytomegalovirus serostatus. Profiled with immunoSEQ multiplex PCR; TCRdb holds only in-frame clones, not every one. Of roughly 40,000 clones in the sample, about 79% were seen once. This CDR3 is built from 15 residues. V was trimmed by 7 bases and J by 4 bases, leaving 16 bases between them. Germline V gives CDR1 SNHLY, CDR2 FYNNEI. Single viable CD3+CD4+CD8-CD45RO+ cells were sorted as the memory CD4+ T cells. The V call is TRBV2, the J call TRBJ1-4, with D possibly being TRBD1 (6 bases). The sequence was obtained from an adult in good health and CMV-seronegative. The specimen sequenced was memory CD4+ T cells from blood. This chain's CDR3 is CASTGKTGFNEKLFF. CDR3 sequence (DNA): TGTGCCAGCACCGGAAAGACAGGTTTTAATGAAAAACTGTTTTTT. Filled out from reference TRBV2 and TRBJ1-4, the complete variable domain reads EPEVTQTPSHQVTQMGQEVILRCVPISNHLYFYWYRQILGQKVEFLVSFYNNEISEKSEIFDDQFSVERPDGSNFTLKIRSTKLEDSAMYFCASTGKTGFNEKLFFGSGTQLSVL.